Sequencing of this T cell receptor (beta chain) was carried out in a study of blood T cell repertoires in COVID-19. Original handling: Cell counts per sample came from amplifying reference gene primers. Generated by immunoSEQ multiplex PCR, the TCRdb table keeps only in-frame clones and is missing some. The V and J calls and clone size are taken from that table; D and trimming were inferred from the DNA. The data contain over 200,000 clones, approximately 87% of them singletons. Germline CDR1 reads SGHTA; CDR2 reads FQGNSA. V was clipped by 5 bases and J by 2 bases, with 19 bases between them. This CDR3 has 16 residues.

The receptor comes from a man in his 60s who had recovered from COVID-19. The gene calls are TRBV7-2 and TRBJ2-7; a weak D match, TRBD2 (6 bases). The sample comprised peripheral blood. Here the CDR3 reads CASSPLAPGLPYEQYF. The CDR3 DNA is TGTGCCAGCAGCCCCCTAGCCCCTGGACTACCCTACGAGCAGTACTTC.